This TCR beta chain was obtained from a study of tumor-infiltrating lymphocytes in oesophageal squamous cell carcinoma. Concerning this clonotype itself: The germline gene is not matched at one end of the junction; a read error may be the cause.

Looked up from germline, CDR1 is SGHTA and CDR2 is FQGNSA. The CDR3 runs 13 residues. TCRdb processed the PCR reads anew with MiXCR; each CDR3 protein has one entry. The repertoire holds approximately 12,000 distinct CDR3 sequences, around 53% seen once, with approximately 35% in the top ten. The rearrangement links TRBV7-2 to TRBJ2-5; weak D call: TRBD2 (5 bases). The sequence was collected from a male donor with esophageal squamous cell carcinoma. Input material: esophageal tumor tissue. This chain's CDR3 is CASLDVPGILKSF. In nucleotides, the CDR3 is TGTGCCAGCTTAGACGTACCCGGGATATTAAAATCCTTC. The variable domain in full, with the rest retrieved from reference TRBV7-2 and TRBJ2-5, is GAGVSQSPSNKVTEKGKDVELRCDPISGHTALYWYRQSLGQGLEFLIYFQGNSAPDKSGLPSDRFSAERTGGSVSTLTIQRTQQEDSAVYLCASLDVPGILKSFGPGTRLLVL.